The present entry profiles one TCR beta chain with its context. This entry comes from a study of blood T cell repertoires in COVID-19. For the study at large: Sites in the United States, Italy and Spain provided acute and convalescent COVID-19 samples. Sources were T cells, B-cell-depleted T cells, or PBMCs; the material itself was cDNA or gDNA.

The assay was immunoSEQ multiplex PCR, and TCRdb's table has in-frame clones only and misses some. This repertoire shows 400,000 or so clones, around 90% found once; its top ten account for more than 0.55%. Germline CDR1 ENHRY, CDR2 SYGVKD. V lost 3 bases and J lost 4, with 16 bases in between. The length of the CDR3 is 16 residues. Material: PBMCs or T cells enriched from blood (not recorded which). V and J are TRBV10-3 and TRBJ1-3; D unclear. The receptor was isolated from a man between 18 and 29 years old who had recovered from COVID-19. In DNA form, the CDR3 reads TGTGCCATCAGTGATATCGGGCCCGGGATGGGAAACACCATATATTTT. It translates to CAISDIGPGMGNTIYF.